One T cell receptor (beta chain) is described in this entry. This clone's antigen is unknown. Base quality data are lacking; no much larger clone is found one base away. This specimen belongs to a study of blood T cell repertoires in COVID-19 (dated by TCRdb to 2018 to 2020). Describing the broader study: The collaborator samples originated in the United States, Italy and Spain and spanned the acute and convalescent phases of COVID-19. The material from the prospective study consisted of cDNA or gDNA derived from T cells, B-cell-depleted T cells, or PBMCs. Deeply sampled blood TCRbeta repertoires from subjects exposed to, actively infected with, or recovered from COVID-19 were included in the dataset. The repertoires were released in a freely available public database intended as a resource for research on the immune response to SARS-CoV-2. The samples were drawn from the first 160 participants of the ongoing ImmuneRACE study and from more than 1,000 subjects provided by 6 global collaborators. A de-identified subject ID, COVID-19 status, age in years and sex were almost always included in the sample metadata. HLA class I and class II types, where available, came from metadata supplied by the sample provider rather than from assay-based typing. The paper as a whole reports these results and caveats: Clinical and demographic metadata were provided uncurated, with the amount varying by source and participant.

Each collaborating institution followed its own protocols to collect whole blood in K2EDTA tubes. Collaborator samples were shipped for TCRbeta analysis as frozen whole blood, isolated PBMCs, or DNA extracted from either sample type. Sequences SNHLY (CDR1) and FYNNEI (CDR2) are obtained from the germline V gene. From the cysteine through the phenylalanine, the CDR3 covers 12 amino acids. Only the CDR3 DNA stays, 36 bases, in frame from base 1. V is reduced by 8 bases and J by 4 bases, leaving a spacing of 11 bases between them. TCRbeta CDR3 regions were amplified from genomic DNA by means of the immunoSEQ Assay, a bias-controlled multiplex PCR. The authors processed their data as follows. Within the assay, amplification of reference gene primers was used to estimate how many nucleated cells each sample contained. To quantify the absolute abundance of each unique TCRbeta CDR3 rearrangement, sequence reads were collapsed and filtered. Productive Simpson clonality was computed per sample as the square root of Simpson's diversity index over productive rearrangements. TCRdb carries this immuneACCESS record with in-frame sequences only. Its versions omit some clonotypes, under half of them owing to an unresolved V gene in the studies checked, with the rest unexplained. The V and J calls and clone size were taken over from that table, and D and trimming were inferred from the DNA. In this sample the table shows about 62,000 clones, roughly 90% of which occur a single time. The ten most abundant clones make up more than 3% of the sample.

The chain is assembled from TRBV2 and TRBJ2-5; the D segment could be TRBD2, given 5 matching bases. Sample: peripheral blood. This TCR was recovered from a human donor in a cohort sampled during active COVID-19. The sequenced DNA is TGTGCCAGCGGCGGACTTTTAGAGACCCAGTACTTC. Translated, it reads CASGGLLETQYF.